The present T cell receptor (beta chain) was sequenced within a study of PD-1 blockade in classical Hodgkin lymphoma. Study-wide context: Every 2 weeks, patients got 3 mg/kg intravenous nivolumab. Study observations and caveats: The diversity seen at baseline in complete responders resembled that of newly diagnosed patients. Researchers reported that CD4+ TCR diversity, though not CD8+, rose significantly by C4D1. Still unresolved is the cause of the repertoire differences, which may be disease activity or prior therapy.

Time point of the sample: cycle 4 day 1 (C4D1), after more than 5 weeks of nivolumab. Exposure to brentuximab vedotin varied, and each patient had relapsed following autologous stem cell transplantation. Clones were sequenced by immunoSEQ multiplex PCR, and TCRdb holds only the in-frame ones, with some missing. The data show about 24,000 clones, around four fifths seen once. As for this clone: The antigen remains unidentified.

Specimen: peripheral blood mononuclear cells (PBMCs), collected before the fourth cycle of nivolumab. The source is a human donor with classical Hodgkin lymphoma.

The CDR3 region is CASSELNYYEVGGYTF. CDR3 coding DNA: TGTGCCAGCAGTGAACTAAACTACTACGAGGTGGGAGGCTACACCTTC. The rearrangement joins TRBV27 to TRBJ1-2; D gene unclear. This CDR3 comprises 16 residues. Trimming left V 5 bases short and J 8 bases short, with 24 bases between. Germline V CDR1 and CDR2: MNHEY, SMNVEV (reference sequence).